This TCR beta chain is from a study of shared clonotypes between healthy human individuals. The wider study: Aged 18 to 49, the donors were two women and a few men.

There are many counts of this clone. Only in-frame clones appear in the TCRdb table, and some are missing; sequencing was by immunoSEQ multiplex PCR. The table lists around 500,000 clones, about 72% of them singletons. V shed 5 bases and J shed 6 bases, with 17 bases lying between them. The CDR3 is 14 amino acids. Germline values: CDR1 MNHEY, CDR2 SVGAGI. The V gene is TRBV6-5, the J gene TRBJ2-7; possibly TRBD2 for D (7 bases). This TCR was recovered from a woman aged 40 to 50 in good health. Some clones in this sample may be carry-over from other donors' samples. The sample taken for sequencing was PBMCs. The chain's CDR3 is CASSIQRDNPEQYF. CDR3 nucleotide sequence: TGTGCCAGCAGTATTCAGCGGGACAACCCCGAGCAGTACTTC.